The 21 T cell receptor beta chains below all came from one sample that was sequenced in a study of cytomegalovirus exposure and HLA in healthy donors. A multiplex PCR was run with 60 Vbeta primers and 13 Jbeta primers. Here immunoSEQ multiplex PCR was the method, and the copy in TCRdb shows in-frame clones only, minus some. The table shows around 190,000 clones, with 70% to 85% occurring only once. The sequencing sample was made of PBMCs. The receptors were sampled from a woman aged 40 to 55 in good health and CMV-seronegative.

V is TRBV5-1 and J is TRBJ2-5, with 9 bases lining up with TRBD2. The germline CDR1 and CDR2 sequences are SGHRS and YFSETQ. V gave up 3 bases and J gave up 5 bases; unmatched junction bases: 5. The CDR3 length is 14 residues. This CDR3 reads CASSWGLARETQYF. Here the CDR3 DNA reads TGCGCCAGCAGCTGGGGACTAGCACGGGAGACCCAGTACTTC.

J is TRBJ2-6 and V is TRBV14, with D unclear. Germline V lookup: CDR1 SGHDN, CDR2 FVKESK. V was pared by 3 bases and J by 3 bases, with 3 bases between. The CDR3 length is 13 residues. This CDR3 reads CASSQSGANVLTF. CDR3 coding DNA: TGTGCCAGCAGCCAGAGTGGGGCCAACGTCCTGACTTTC.

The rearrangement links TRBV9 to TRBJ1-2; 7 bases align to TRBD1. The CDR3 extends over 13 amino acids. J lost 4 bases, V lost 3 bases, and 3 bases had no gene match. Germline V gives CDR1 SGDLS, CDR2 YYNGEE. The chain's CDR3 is CASSAGTAYGYTF. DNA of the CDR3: TGTGCCAGCAGCGCCGGGACAGCCTATGGCTACACCTTC.

The CDR3 nucleotides read TGTGCCAGCAGCGCCACGGGAGGTGAGCAGTTCTTC. Its translation: CASSATGGEQFF. The V and J genes are TRBV9 and TRBJ2-1, with TRBD2 matching 7 bases. J gave up 9 bases and V 3 bases, and 3 bases lay outside the gene matches. This CDR3 region has 12 residues. Looked up from germline, CDR1 is SGDLS and CDR2 is YYNGEE.

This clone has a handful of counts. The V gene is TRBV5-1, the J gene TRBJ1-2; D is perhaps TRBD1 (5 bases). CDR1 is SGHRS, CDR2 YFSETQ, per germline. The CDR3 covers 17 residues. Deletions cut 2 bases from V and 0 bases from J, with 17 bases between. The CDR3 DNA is TGCGCCAGCAGCTTCCAGATTGGGGGGACCTCTAACTATGGCTACACCTTC. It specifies CASSFQIGGTSNYGYTF.

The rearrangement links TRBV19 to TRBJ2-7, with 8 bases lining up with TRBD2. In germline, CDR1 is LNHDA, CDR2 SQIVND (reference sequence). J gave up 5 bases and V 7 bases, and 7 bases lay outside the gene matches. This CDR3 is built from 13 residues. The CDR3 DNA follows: TGTGCCAGTATGGCGGGAGGATGGAACGAGCAGTACTTC. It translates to CASMAGGWNEQYF.

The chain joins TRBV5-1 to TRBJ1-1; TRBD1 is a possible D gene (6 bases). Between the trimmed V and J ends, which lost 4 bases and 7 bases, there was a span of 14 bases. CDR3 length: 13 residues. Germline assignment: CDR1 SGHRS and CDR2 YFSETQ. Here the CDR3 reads CASSLTGPCEAFF. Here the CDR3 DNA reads TGCGCCAGCAGCCTGACAGGCCCCTGTGAAGCTTTCTTT. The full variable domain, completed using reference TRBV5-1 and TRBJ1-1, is KAGVTQTPRYLIKTRGQQVTLSCSPISGHRSVSWYQQTPGQGLQFLFEYFSETQRNKGNFPGRFSGRQFSNSRSEMNVSTLELGDSALYLCASSLTGPCEAFFGQGTRLTVV.

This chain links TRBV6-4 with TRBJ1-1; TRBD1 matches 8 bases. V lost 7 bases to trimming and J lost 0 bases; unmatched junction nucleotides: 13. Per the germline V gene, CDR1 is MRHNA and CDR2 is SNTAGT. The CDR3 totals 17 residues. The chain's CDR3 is CASNALGQGALNTEAFF. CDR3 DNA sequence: TGTGCCAGCAACGCTCTTGGACAGGGTGCCCTGAACACTGAAGCTTTCTTT.

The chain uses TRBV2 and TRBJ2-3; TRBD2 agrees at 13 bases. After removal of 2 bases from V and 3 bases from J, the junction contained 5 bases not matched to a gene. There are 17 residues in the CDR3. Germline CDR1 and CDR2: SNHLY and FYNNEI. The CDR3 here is CASSEQLAGGETDTQYF. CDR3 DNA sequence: TGTGCCAGCAGTGAACAACTAGCGGGGGGGGAGACAGATACGCAGTATTTT.

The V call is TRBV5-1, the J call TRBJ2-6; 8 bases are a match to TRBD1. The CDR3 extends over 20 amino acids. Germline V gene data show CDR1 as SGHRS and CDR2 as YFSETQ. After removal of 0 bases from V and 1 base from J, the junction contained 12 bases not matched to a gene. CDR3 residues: CASSLGRRDRSPSGANVLTF. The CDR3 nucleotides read TGCGCCAGCAGCTTGGGTCGCCGGGACAGGTCTCCATCTGGGGCCAACGTCCTGACTTTC. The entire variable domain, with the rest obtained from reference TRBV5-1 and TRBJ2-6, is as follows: KAGVTQTPRYLIKTRGQQVTLSCSPISGHRSVSWYQQTPGQGLQFLFEYFSETQRNKGNFPGRFSGRQFSNSRSEMNVSTLELGDSALYLCASSLGRRDRSPSGANVLTFGAGSRLTVL.

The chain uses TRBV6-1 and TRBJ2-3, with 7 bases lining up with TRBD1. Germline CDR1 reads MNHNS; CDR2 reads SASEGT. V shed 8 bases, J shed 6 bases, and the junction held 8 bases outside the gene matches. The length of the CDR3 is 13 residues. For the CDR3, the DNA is TGTGCCAGCTATTCTGACAGGGCCGATACGCAGTATTTT. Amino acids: CASYSDRADTQYF.

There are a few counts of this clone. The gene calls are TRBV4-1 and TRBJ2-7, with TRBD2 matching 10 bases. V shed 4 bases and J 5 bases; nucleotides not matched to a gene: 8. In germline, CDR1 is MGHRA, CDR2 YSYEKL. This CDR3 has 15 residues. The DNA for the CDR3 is TGCGCCAGCAGCCCCGACCCGGGACTAGCGAACGAGCAGTACTTC. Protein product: CASSPDPGLANEQYF.

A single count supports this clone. The CDR3 sequence: CASSSAGAYGYTF. The CDR3, as DNA: TGTGCCAGCAGCTCGGCAGGGGCGTATGGCTACACCTTC. The chain combines TRBV5-4 with TRBJ1-2; possibly TRBD1 for D (6 bases). The CDR3 covers 13 residues. V was cut by 3 bases and J by 5 bases, with 11 bases left in between. Germline CDR1 and CDR2: SGHNT and YYREEE (reference sequence).

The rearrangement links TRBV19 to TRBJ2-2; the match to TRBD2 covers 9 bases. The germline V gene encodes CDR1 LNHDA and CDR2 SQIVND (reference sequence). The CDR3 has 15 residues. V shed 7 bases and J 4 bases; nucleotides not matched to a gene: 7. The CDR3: CASNLLAGLTGELFF. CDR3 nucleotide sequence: TGTGCCAGTAATCTACTAGCGGGCCTCACCGGGGAGCTGTTTTTT.

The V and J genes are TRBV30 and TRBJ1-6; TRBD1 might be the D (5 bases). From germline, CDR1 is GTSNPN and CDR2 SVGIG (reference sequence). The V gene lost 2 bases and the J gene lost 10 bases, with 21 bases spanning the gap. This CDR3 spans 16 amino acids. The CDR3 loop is CAWSPTSGTLRSPLHF. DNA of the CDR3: TGTGCCTGGAGTCCGACTTCCGGGACTTTACGGTCACCCCTCCACTTT. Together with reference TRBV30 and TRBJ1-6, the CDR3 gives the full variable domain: SQTIHQWPATLVQPVGSPLSLECTVEGTSNPNLYWYRQAAGRGLQLLFYSVGIGQISSEVPQNLSASRPQDRQFILSSKKLLLSDSGFYLCAWSPTSGTLRSPLHFGNGTRLTVT.

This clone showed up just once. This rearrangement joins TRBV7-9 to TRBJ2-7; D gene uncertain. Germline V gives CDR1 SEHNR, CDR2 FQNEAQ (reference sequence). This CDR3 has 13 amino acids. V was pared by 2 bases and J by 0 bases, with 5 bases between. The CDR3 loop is CASSLSTSYEQYF. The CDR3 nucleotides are TGTGCCAGCAGCTTAAGCACCTCCTACGAGCAGTACTTC. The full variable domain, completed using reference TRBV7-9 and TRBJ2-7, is DTGVSQNPRHKITKRGQNVTFRCDPISEHNRLYWYRQTLGQGPEFLTYFQNEAQLEKSRLLSDRFSAERPKGSFSTLEIQRTEQGDSAMYLCASSLSTSYEQYFGPGTRLTVT.

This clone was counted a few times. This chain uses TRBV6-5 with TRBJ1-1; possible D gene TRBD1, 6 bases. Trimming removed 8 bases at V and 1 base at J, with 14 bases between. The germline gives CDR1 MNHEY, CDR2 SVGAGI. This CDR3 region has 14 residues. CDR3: CASRGGHSNTEAFF. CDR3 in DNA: TGTGCCAGCCGAGGGGGACACTCGAACACTGAAGCTTTCTTT.

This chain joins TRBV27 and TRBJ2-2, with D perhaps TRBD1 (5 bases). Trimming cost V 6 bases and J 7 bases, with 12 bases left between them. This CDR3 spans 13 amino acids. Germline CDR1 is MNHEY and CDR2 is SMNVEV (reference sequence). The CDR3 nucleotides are TGTGCCAGCAGGGAGTGGGGCAACGGGGAGCTGTTTTTT. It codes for CASREWGNGELFF.

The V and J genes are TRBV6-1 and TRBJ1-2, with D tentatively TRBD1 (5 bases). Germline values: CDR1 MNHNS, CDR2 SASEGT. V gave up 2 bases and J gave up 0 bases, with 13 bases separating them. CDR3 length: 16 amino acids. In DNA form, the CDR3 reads TGTGCCAGCAGTGAAAATGCGGCAGGGCCTAACTATGGCTACACCTTC. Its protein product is CASSENAAGPNYGYTF.

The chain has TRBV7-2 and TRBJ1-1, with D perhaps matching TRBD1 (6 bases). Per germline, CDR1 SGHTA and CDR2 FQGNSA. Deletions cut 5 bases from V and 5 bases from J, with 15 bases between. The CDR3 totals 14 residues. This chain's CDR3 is CASSPGSRGTEAFF. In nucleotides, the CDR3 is TGTGCCAGCAGCCCCGGGTCGAGGGGGACTGAAGCTTTCTTT. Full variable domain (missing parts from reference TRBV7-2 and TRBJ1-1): GAGVSQSPSNKVTEKGKDVELRCDPISGHTALYWYRQSLGQGLEFLIYFQGNSAPDKSGLPSDRFSAERTGGSVSTLTIQRTQQEDSAVYLCASSPGSRGTEAFFGQGTRLTVV.

The CDR3 here is CASSLTRDTEAFF. DNA for the CDR3: TGTGCCAGCAGTTTGACGAGGGACACTGAAGCTTTCTTT. The chain joins TRBV27 to TRBJ1-1; D not resolved. The CDR3 runs to 13 residues. The germline V gene has CDR1 MNHEY and CDR2 SMNVEV (reference sequence). The ends were cut back, 3 bases at V and 3 bases at J, with 8 bases in the middle.